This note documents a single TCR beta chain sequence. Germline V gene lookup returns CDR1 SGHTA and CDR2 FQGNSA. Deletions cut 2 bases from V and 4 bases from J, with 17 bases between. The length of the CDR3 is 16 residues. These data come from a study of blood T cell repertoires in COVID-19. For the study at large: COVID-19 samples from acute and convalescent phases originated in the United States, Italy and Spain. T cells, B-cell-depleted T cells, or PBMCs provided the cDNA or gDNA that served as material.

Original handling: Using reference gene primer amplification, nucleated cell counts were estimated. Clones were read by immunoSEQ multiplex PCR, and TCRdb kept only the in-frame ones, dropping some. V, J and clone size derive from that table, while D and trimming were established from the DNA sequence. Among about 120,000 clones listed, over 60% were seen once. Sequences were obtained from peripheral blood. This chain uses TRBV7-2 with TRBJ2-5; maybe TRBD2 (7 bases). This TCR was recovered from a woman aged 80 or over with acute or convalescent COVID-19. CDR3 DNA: TGTGCCAGCAGCTTAAATTTGGGGGGGGCTTCAGAGACCCAGTACTTC. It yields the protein CASSLNLGGASETQYF.